This T cell receptor beta chain was recovered during a study of T cell changes during pregnancy in multiple sclerosis. Libraries were prepared by immunoSEQ multiplex PCR; TCRdb keeps only in-frame clonotypes and omits some of them. The profile covers 55,000 to 65,000 clones, with around 90% appearing a single time and 3.3% taken by the ten largest. V shed 6 bases, J shed 2 bases, and the junction held 9 bases outside the gene matches. CDR3 length equals 15 residues. Per germline, CDR1 SEHNR and CDR2 FQNEAQ (reference sequence). Specimen: peripheral blood, collected in the first trimester of pregnancy. The clonotype originates from a female donor in good health, enrolled as a control in a pregnancy study. The V and J genes are TRBV7-9 and TRBJ2-7; TRBD2 matches 8 bases. For the CDR3, the DNA is TGTGCCAGCAGTCGCAGCGGGAGCGATACCTACGAGCAGTACTTC. Residues: CASSRSGSDTYEQYF.